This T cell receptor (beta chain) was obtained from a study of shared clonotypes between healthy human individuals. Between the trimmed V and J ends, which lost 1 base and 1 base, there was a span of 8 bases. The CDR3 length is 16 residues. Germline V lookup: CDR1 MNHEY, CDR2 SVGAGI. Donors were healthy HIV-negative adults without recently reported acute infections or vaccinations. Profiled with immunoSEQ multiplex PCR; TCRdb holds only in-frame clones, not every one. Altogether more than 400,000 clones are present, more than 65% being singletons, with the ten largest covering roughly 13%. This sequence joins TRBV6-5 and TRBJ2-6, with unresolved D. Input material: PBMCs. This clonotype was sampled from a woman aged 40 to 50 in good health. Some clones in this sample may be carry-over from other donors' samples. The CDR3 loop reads CASSYYSGSGANVLTF. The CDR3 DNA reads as TGTGCCAGCAGTTACTACTCCGGTTCTGGGGCCAACGTCCTGACTTTC.